The present TCR beta chain was sequenced within a study of blood T cell repertoires in COVID-19. Study at large: T cells, B-cell-depleted T cells, or PBMCs provided the cDNA or gDNA that served as material.

The CDR3 contains 14 residues. Germline assignment: CDR1 LGHDT and CDR2 YNNKEL (reference sequence). How the authors handled the data: Amplification from reference gene primers served as the basis for estimated nucleated cell counts. Assay used: immunoSEQ multiplex PCR; TCRdb lists only in-frame clones, some missing. Clonal size and the V and J genes are those of that table, whereas D and trimming came from the DNA. The sample lists 310,000 or so clones, 90% seen once, with about 1.7% in the top ten. As for this clone: At one end the junction does not follow the germline gene, possibly because of a read error.

Recruits, aged roughly 18 to 100 years, lived in 20 to 30 US areas. V usage is TRBV3-1 (or the pseudogene TRBV3-2) and J usage is TRBJ1-4; D is possibly TRBD1 (6 bases). The sequenced material came from PBMCs or T cells enriched from blood (not recorded which). The source of this sequence is a woman aged 18-30 years with acute COVID-19. The CDR3 DNA is TGTGCCAGCAGCCAAGGGGGGCGACATGAAAGACTGTTTTTT. It yields the protein CASSQGGRHERLFF.